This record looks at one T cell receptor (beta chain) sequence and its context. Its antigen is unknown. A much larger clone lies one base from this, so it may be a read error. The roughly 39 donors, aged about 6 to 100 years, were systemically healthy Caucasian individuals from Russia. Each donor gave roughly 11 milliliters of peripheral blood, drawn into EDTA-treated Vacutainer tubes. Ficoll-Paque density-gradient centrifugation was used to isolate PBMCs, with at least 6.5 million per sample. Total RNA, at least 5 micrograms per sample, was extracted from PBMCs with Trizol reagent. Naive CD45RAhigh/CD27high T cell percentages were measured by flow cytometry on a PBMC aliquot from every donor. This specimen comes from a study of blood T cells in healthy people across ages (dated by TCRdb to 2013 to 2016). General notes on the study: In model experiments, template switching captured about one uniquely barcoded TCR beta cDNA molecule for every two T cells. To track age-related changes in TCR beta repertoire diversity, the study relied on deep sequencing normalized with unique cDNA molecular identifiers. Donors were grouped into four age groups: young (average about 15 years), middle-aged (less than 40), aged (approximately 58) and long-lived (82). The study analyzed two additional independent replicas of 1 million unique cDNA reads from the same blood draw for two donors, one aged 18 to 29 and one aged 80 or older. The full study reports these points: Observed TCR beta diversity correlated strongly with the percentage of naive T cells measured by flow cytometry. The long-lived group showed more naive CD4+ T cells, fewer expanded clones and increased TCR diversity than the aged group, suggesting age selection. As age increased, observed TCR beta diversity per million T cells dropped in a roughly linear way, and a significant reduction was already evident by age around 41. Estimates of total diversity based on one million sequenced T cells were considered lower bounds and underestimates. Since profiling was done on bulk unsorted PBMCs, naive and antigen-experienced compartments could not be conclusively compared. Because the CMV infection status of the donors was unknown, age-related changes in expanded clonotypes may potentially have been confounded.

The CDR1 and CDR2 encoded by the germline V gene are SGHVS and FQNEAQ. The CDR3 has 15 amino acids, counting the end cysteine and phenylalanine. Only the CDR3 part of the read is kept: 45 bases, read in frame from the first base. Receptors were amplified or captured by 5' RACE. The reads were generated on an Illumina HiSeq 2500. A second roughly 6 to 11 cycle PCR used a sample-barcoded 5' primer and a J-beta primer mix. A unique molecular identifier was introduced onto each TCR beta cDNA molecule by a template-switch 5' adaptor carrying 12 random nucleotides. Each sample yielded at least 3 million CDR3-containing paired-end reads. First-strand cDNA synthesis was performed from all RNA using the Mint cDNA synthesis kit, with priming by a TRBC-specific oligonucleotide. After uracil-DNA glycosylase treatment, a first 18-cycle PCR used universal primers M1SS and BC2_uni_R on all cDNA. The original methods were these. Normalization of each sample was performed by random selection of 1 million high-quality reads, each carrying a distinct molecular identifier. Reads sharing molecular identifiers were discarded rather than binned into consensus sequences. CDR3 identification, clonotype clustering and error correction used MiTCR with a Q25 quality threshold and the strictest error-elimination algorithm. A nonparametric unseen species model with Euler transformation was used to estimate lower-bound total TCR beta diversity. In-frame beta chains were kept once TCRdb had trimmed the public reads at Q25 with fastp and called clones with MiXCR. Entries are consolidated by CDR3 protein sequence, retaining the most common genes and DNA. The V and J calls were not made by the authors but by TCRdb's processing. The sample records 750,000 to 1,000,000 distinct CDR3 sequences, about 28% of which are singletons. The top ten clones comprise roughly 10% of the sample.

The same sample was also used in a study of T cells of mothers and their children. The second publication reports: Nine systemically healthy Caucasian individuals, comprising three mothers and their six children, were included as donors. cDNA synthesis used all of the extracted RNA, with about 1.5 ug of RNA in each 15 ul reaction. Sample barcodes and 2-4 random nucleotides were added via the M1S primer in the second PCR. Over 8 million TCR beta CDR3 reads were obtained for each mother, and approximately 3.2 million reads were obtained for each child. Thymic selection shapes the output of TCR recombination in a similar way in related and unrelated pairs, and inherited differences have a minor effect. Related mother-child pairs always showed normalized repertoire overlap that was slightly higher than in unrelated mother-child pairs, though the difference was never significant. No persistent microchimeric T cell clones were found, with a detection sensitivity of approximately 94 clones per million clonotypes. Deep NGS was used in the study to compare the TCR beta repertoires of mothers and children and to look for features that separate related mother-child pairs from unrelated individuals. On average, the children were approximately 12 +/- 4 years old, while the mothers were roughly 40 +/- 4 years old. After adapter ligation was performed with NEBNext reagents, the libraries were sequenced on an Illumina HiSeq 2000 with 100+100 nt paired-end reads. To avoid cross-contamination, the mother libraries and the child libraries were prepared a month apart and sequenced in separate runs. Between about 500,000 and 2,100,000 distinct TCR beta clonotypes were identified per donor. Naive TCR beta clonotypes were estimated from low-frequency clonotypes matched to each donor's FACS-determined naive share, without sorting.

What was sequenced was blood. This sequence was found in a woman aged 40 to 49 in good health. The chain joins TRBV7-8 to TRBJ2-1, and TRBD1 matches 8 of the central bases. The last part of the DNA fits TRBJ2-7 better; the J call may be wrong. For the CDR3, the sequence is CASSPGQGLYNEQYF. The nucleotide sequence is TGTGCCAGCAGCCCCGGACAGGGCTTATACAATGAGCAGTACTTC.